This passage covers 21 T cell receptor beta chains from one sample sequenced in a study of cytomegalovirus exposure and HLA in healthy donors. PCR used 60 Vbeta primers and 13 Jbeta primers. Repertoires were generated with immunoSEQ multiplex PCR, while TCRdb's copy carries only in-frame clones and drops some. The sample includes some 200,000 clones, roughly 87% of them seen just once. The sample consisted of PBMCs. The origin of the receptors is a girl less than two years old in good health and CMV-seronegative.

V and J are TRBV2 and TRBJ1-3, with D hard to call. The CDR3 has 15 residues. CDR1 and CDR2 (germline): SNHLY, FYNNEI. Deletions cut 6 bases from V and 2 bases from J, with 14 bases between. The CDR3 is CASREEIVAGNTIYF. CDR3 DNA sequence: TGTGCCAGCAGGGAGGAGATAGTTGCTGGAAACACCATATATTTT.

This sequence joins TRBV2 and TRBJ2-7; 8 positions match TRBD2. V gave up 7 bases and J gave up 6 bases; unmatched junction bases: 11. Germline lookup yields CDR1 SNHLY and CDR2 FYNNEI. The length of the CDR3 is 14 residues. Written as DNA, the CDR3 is TGTGCCAGCATAACCGGGACTAGAAGTTCCGAGCAGTACTTC. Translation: CASITGTRSSEQYF.

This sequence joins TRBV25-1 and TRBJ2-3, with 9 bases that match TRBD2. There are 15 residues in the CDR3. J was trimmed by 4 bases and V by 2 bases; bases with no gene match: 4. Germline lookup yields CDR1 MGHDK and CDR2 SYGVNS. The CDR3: CASSELAGNADTQYF. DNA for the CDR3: TGTGCCAGCAGTGAACTAGCGGGGAACGCAGATACGCAGTATTTT. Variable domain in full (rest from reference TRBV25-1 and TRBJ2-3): EADIYQTPRYLVIGTGKKITLECSQTMGHDKMYWYQQDPGMELHLIHYSYGVNSTEKGDLSSESTVSRIRTEHFPLTLESARPSHTSQYLCASSELAGNADTQYFGPGTRLTVL.

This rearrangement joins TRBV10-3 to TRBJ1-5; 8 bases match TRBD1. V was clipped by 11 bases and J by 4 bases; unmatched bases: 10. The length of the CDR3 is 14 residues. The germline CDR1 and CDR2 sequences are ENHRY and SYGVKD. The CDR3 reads CAAQKDRENQPQHF. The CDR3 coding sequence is TGTGCCGCCCAGAAGGACAGGGAAAATCAGCCCCAGCATTTT.

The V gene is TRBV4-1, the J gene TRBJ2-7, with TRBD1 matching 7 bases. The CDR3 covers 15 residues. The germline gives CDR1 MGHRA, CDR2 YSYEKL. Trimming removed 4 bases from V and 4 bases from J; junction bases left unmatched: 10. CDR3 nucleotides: TGCGCCAGCAGCCGCCGGCAGGACAGGAATTACGAGCAGTACTTC. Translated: CASSRRQDRNYEQYF.

The DNA for the CDR3 is TGCGCCAGCAGCCGGACCCCGGGACAGGATGCTCGCGAGCAGTACTTC. It encodes CASSRTPGQDAREQYF. V gene TRBV4-1 combines with J gene TRBJ2-7; 8 bases agree with TRBD1. The CDR3 is made up of 16 amino acids. V gave up 4 bases and J gave up 6 bases; unmatched junction bases: 14. Germline V lookup: CDR1 MGHRA, CDR2 YSYEKL.

CDR3 protein: CAWSPFLRANTEAFF. The DNA for the CDR3 is TGTGCCTGGAGCCCATTCCTCAGGGCGAACACTGAAGCTTTCTTT. V usage is TRBV30 and J usage is TRBJ1-1, with D possibly being TRBD1 (5 bases). Trimming shortened V by 3 bases and J by 1 base, and 15 bases separated the two germline ends. CDR1 is GTSNPN, CDR2 SVGIG, per germline (reference sequence). The CDR3 is 15 amino acids.

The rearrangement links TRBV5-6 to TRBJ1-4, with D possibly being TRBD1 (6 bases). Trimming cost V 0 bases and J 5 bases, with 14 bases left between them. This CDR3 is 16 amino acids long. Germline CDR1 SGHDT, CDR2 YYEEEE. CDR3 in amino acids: CASSLGGQGLNEKLFF. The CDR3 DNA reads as TGTGCCAGCAGCTTGGGGGGCCAGGGGCTGAATGAAAAACTGTTTTTT.

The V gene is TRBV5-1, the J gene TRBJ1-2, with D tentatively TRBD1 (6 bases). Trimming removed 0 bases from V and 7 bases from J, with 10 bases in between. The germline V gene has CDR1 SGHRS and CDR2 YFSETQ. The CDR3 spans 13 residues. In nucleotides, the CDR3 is TGCGCCAGCAGCTTGGATCAGGGGTCTGGCTACACCTTC. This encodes CASSLDQGSGYTF.

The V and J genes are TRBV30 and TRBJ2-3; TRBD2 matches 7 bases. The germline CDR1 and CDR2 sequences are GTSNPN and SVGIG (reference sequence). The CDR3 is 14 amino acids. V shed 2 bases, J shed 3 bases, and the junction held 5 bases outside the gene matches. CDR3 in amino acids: CAWSLQGGTDTQYF. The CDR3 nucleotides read TGTGCCTGGAGTCTCCAGGGAGGGACAGATACGCAGTATTTT.

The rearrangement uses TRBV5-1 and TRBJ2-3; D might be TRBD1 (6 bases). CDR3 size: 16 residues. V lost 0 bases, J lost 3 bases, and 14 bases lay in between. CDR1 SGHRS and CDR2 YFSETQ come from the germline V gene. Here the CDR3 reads CASSLGTGLGTDTQYF. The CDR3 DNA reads TGCGCCAGCAGCTTGGGAACAGGGTTAGGTACAGATACGCAGTATTTT.

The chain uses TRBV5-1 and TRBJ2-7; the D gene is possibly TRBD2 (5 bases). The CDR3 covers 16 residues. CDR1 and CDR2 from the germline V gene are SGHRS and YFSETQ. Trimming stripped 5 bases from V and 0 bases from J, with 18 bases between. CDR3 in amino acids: CASRSQTGLASYEQYF. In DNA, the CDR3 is TGCGCCAGCAGGTCCCAAACCGGACTTGCCTCCTACGAGCAGTACTTC.

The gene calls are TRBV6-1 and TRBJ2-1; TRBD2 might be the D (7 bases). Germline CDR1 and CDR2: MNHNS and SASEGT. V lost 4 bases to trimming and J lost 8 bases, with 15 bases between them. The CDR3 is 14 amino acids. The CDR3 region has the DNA TGTGCCAGCAGTGCTTGGGGGGGCCTGGATGAGCAGTTCTTC. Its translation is CASSAWGGLDEQFF.

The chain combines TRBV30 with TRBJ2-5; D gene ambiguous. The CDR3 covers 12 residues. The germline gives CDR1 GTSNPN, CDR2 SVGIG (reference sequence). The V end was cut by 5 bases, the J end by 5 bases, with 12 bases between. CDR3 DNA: TGTGCCTGGGGCCACCCCTGGGAGACCCAGTACTTC. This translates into CAWGHPWETQYF.

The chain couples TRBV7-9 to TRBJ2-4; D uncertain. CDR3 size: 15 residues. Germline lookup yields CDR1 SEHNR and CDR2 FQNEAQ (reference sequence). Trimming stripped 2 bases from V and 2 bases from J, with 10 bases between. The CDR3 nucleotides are TGTGCCAGCAGCTTACCGCCACAGCCCAAAAACATTCAGTACTTC. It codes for CASSLPPQPKNIQYF. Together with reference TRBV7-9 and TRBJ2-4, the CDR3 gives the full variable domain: DTGVSQNPRHKITKRGQNVTFRCDPISEHNRLYWYRQTLGQGPEFLTYFQNEAQLEKSRLLSDRFSAERPKGSFSTLEIQRTEQGDSAMYLCASSLPPQPKNIQYFGAGTRLSVL.

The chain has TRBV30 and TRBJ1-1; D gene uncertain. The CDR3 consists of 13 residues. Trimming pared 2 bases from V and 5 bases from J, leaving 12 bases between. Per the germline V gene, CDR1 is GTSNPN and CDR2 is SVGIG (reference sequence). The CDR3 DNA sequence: TGTGCCTGGAGTTTAAATATGCGGACTGAAGCTTTCTTT. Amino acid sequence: CAWSLNMRTEAFF.

In DNA form, the CDR3 reads TGTGCCAGCAGTTACGAGCGCCCCGGGGAGCTGTTTTTT. Translation: CASSYERPGELFF. V is TRBV6-5 and J is TRBJ2-2; no reliable D call. V dropped 2 bases and J dropped 6 bases, with 7 bases sitting between them. This CDR3 region has 13 residues. Germline V lookup: CDR1 MNHEY, CDR2 SVGAGI.

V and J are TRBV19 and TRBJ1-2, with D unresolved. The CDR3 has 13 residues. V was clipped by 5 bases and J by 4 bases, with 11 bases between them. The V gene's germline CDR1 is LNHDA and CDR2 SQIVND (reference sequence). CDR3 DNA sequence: TGTGCCAGTAGTCCTGCGGCGGGCTATGGCTACACCTTC. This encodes CASSPAAGYGYTF.

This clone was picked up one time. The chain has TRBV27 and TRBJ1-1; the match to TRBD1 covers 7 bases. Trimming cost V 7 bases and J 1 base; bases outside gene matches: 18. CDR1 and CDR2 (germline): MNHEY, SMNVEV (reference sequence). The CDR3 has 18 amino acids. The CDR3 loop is CASMPLPITRGKNTEAFF. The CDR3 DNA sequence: TGTGCCAGCATGCCCCTCCCTATAACCAGGGGGAAGAACACTGAAGCTTTCTTT.

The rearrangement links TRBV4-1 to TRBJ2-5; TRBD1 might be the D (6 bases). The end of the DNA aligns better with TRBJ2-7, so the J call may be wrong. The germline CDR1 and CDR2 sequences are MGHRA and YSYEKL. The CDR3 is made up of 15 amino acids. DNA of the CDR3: TGCGCCAGCAGCCAAGTTCAGGGGACGGCCTACGAGCAGTACTTC. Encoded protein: CASSQVQGTAYEQYF.

Written as DNA, the CDR3 is TGTGCCAGAAGCTTCTTCGCGGGGGTCCAAGAGACCCAGTACTTC. It codes for CARSFFAGVQETQYF. This rearrangement joins TRBV5-3 to TRBJ2-5; 7 nucleotides align to TRBD2. TRBV5-3 carries the ORF label, with uncertain function. The CDR3 contains 15 residues. Germline trimming cut 2 bases from V and 1 base from J; bases unmatched to any gene: 5.